The 30 T cell receptor beta chains below come from one sample, sequenced in a study of T cells in localized non-small cell lung cancer. This table comes from immunoSEQ multiplex PCR, and its TCRdb copy is limited to in-frame clones, with some not included. The sample shows roughly 67,000 clones, approximately 84% of them seen only once. This specimen consisted of peripheral blood, obtained before any cancer treatment. The receptor source for this set is a female donor older than 55 with stage I lung adenocarcinoma.

This clone turned up a few times. This rearrangement joins TRBV9 to TRBJ2-3; perhaps TRBD2 as D (6 bases). Germline V gives CDR1 SGDLS, CDR2 YYNGEE. Between the trimmed V and J ends, which lost 2 bases and 4 bases, there was a span of 8 bases. This CDR3 comprises 13 residues. The CDR3 DNA reads as TGTGCCAGCAGCGTGACTAGTCCAGATACGCAGTATTTT. It specifies CASSVTSPDTQYF.

V usage is TRBV7-9 and J usage is TRBJ2-5; TRBD2 is a possible D gene (6 bases). V lost 5 bases and J 4 bases, leaving 17 bases between the germline ends. Germline CDR1 reads SEHNR; CDR2 reads FQNEAQ (reference sequence). This CDR3 has 15 residues. The CDR3 region is CASSGGLGAGETQYF. CDR3 nucleotides: TGTGCCAGCAGCGGGGGACTCGGCGCTGGAGAGACCCAGTACTTC. The complete variable domain, with remaining parts taken from reference TRBV7-9 and TRBJ2-5, reads DTGVSQNPRHKITKRGQNVTFRCDPISEHNRLYWYRQTLGQGPEFLTYFQNEAQLEKSRLLSDRFSAERPKGSFSTLEIQRTEQGDSAMYLCASSGGLGAGETQYFGPGTRLLVL.

The V call is TRBV19, the J call TRBJ2-3, with D tentatively TRBD2 (6 bases). The CDR3 has 16 residues. Deletions cut 5 bases from V and 10 bases from J, with 25 bases between. Per the germline V gene, CDR1 is LNHDA and CDR2 is SQIVND (reference sequence). The CDR3 DNA sequence: TGTGCCAGTAGTGCCTGGGACTCGCTCCTTAATATGGCGCAGTATTTT. Translated, it gives CASSAWDSLLNMAQYF.

This chain joins TRBV30 and TRBJ1-1, with a tentative D call TRBD1 (5 bases). This CDR3 has 15 amino acids. Looked up from germline, CDR1 is GTSNPN and CDR2 is SVGIG (reference sequence). The V end lost 4 bases, the J end lost 1 base, and 16 bases lay between the germline ends. This chain's CDR3 is CAWTRGTVGNTEAFF. As DNA, the CDR3 is TGTGCCTGGACCCGTGGGACTGTGGGGAACACTGAAGCTTTCTTT.

V is TRBV6-5 and J is TRBJ2-7, with D uncertain. This CDR3 has 14 residues. Germline V lookup: CDR1 MNHEY, CDR2 SVGAGI. The V gene lost 0 bases and the J gene lost 0 bases, with 6 bases spanning the gap. In DNA form, the CDR3 reads TGTGCCAGCAGTTACTCAGAAAGCTCCTACGAGCAGTACTTC. Its protein product is CASSYSESSYEQYF.

This chain uses TRBV6-1 with TRBJ1-1, with 9 bases that match TRBD1. Germline values: CDR1 MNHNS, CDR2 SASEGT. V shed 6 bases and J 5 bases; nucleotides not matched to a gene: 7. CDR3 length equals 14 residues. The CDR3 DNA sequence: TGTGCCAGCAGACTAGGACAGGGGACTACTGAAGCTTTCTTT. This sequence encodes CASRLGQGTTEAFF.

This clone was recorded once. This chain uses TRBV7-6 with TRBJ2-7; D may be TRBD2 (5 bases). There are 13 residues in the CDR3. Germline CDR1 SGHVS, CDR2 FNYEAQ. V was clipped by 5 bases and J by 3 bases, with 11 bases between them. The CDR3: CASSRDPDYEQYF. The CDR3 bases are TGTGCCAGCAGCCGGGATCCCGACTACGAGCAGTACTTC.

This rearrangement joins TRBV5-1 to TRBJ1-1, with D tentatively TRBD1 (5 bases). The CDR3 is made up of 16 amino acids. V was cut by 0 bases and J by 4 bases, with 16 bases left in between. Germline values: CDR1 SGHRS, CDR2 YFSETQ. For the CDR3, the DNA is TGCGCCAGCAGCTTGGACTATACAGGTTGGGGCACTGAAGCTTTCTTT. It encodes CASSLDYTGWGTEAFF. The full variable domain, its missing parts supplied by reference TRBV5-1 and TRBJ1-1, is KAGVTQTPRYLIKTRGQQVTLSCSPISGHRSVSWYQQTPGQGLQFLFEYFSETQRNKGNFPGRFSGRQFSNSRSEMNVSTLELGDSALYLCASSLDYTGWGTEAFFGQGTRLTVV.

The chain has TRBV6-1 and TRBJ2-7; D remains unclear. V was pared by 2 bases and J by 2 bases, with 13 bases between. The CDR3 totals 15 residues. From germline, CDR1 is MNHNS and CDR2 SASEGT. The CDR3 is CASSELWQAPYEQYF. CDR3 bases: TGTGCCAGCAGTGAACTTTGGCAGGCCCCCTACGAGCAGTACTTC.

This clone was counted once. The chain couples TRBV6-5 to TRBJ1-1; 11 bases line up with TRBD1. V was clipped by 2 bases and J by 11 bases; unmatched bases: 10. The germline CDR1 and CDR2 sequences are MNHEY and SVGAGI. CDR3 length equals 15 residues. CDR3 DNA: TGTGCCAGCAGTTACCTGGGGACAGGGGGTGGATTGGCTTTCTTT. Its protein product is CASSYLGTGGGLAFF.

The V gene is TRBV12-5, the J gene TRBJ2-6, with 9 bases that match TRBD1. Germline-derived CDR1 and CDR2 are LGHNT and FRNRAP. The CDR3 contains 22 residues. Trimming cost V 1 base and J 4 bases; bases outside gene matches: 20. The CDR3, as DNA: TGTGCTAGTGGTTTGGAAACTAAGACCCGGGACAGGGAATTTCTGGGGGCCAACGTCCTGACTTTC. As protein: CASGLETKTRDREFLGANVLTF.

The chain joins TRBV6-1 to TRBJ2-3; 14 bases are shared with TRBD2. The CDR3 contains 18 residues. Unmatched junction bases numbered 8, after V lost 4 bases and J lost 2 bases. Germline V gives CDR1 MNHNS, CDR2 SASEGT. This CDR3 reads CASSGLAGGPSNTDTQYF. DNA for the CDR3: TGTGCCAGCAGTGGACTAGCGGGGGGGCCTTCGAACACAGATACGCAGTATTTT.

The V gene is TRBV4-1, the J gene TRBJ2-1; D gene ambiguous. The CDR3 sequence is 15 residues long. The V end lost 5 bases, the J end lost 6 bases, and 17 bases lay between the germline ends. Per the germline V gene, CDR1 is MGHRA and CDR2 is YSYEKL. The CDR3 sequence is CASSTPRSEGNEQFF. The CDR3 DNA is TGCGCCAGCAGCACCCCTCGGTCGGAAGGCAATGAGCAGTTCTTC.

This clone showed up just once. The V gene is TRBV6-1, the J gene TRBJ1-6, with D unclear. V lost 4 bases, J lost 8 bases, and 9 bases lay in between. CDR3 length: 13 residues. Germline V gene lookup returns CDR1 MNHNS and CDR2 SASEGT. The CDR3 region has the DNA TGTGCCAGCAGTGCCTTCGTGGATTCACCCCTCCACTTT. As protein: CASSAFVDSPLHF.

The chain recombines TRBV5-1 with TRBJ2-3; 7 bases agree with TRBD2. The CDR3 has 15 amino acids. Looked up from germline, CDR1 is SGHRS and CDR2 is YFSETQ. Losses at the gene ends were 4 bases for V and 0 bases for J; bases not matched to a gene: 5. The DNA for the CDR3 is TGCGCCAGCAGCCCAAGCGGGACCAGCACAGATACGCAGTATTTT. It encodes CASSPSGTSTDTQYF.

V is TRBV11-2 and J is TRBJ2-4, with a tentative D call TRBD1 (5 bases). This CDR3 comprises 17 residues. Per the germline V gene, CDR1 is SGHAT and CDR2 is FQNNGV. Trimming removed 1 base at V and 0 bases at J, with 13 bases between. CDR3 residues: CASSLVMQGVAKNIQYF. The CDR3 DNA reads TGTGCCAGCAGCTTAGTGATGCAGGGCGTAGCCAAAAACATTCAGTACTTC.

The genes are TRBV18 and TRBJ1-4; 8 nucleotides line up with TRBD1. Germline assignment: CDR1 KGHSH and CDR2 LQKENI. V shed 5 bases and J 11 bases; nucleotides not matched to a gene: 10. The CDR3 consists of 14 residues. The DNA of the CDR3 is TGTGCCAGCTCATACGGACAGGGAGCTGAGAAACTGTTTTTT. Translation gives CASSYGQGAEKLFF.

This CDR3 is CASSDGGATEAFF. The CDR3 DNA reads TGTGCCAGCAGTGACGGAGGGGCGACTGAAGCTTTCTTT. The chain recombines TRBV6-4 with TRBJ1-1; D may be TRBD1 (5 bases). V lost 2 bases and J 5 bases, leaving 9 bases between the germline ends. Germline CDR1 and CDR2: MRHNA and SNTAGT. This CDR3 spans 13 amino acids.

J is TRBJ1-1 and V is TRBV30; D not certain. The CDR3 length is 14 residues. Germline CDR1 GTSNPN, CDR2 SVGIG (reference sequence). Trimming removed 1 base from V and 3 bases from J, with 12 bases in between. The CDR3 DNA sequence: TGTGCCTGGAGTGCCCCACGTCCCGACACTGAAGCTTTCTTT. Its translation: CAWSAPRPDTEAFF.

The rearrangement links TRBV5-1 to TRBJ2-1; 12 nucleotides agree with TRBD1. Germline trimming cut 7 bases from V and 5 bases from J; bases unmatched to any gene: 10. Germline-derived CDR1 and CDR2 are SGHRS and YFSETQ. This CDR3 comprises 16 residues. In DNA, the CDR3 is TGCGCCAGCGGACTGGGTGGGACAGGGGGCAACAATGAGCAGTTCTTC. This translates into CASGLGGTGGNNEQFF. The full variable domain, completed using reference TRBV5-1 and TRBJ2-1, is KAGVTQTPRYLIKTRGQQVTLSCSPISGHRSVSWYQQTPGQGLQFLFEYFSETQRNKGNFPGRFSGRQFSNSRSEMNVSTLELGDSALYLCASGLGGTGGNNEQFFGPGTRLTVL.

The rearrangement links TRBV29-1 to TRBJ1-2; D is undetermined. The length of the CDR3 is 12 residues. V shed 6 bases and J shed 2 bases, with 10 bases lying between them. Germline lookup yields CDR1 SQVTM and CDR2 ANQGSEA. CDR3 residues: CSVGSRNYGYTF. DNA of the CDR3: TGCAGCGTAGGCAGTCGGAACTATGGCTACACCTTC.

This sequence joins TRBV2 and TRBJ1-2; the D is unclear. There are 17 residues in the CDR3. The V gene lost 2 bases and the J gene lost 0 bases, with 16 bases spanning the gap. Germline CDR1 SNHLY, CDR2 FYNNEI. CDR3 DNA: TGTGCCAGCAGTGAACCCCAGAGGGTATGGGCTAACTATGGCTACACCTTC. Translated: CASSEPQRVWANYGYTF.

The V gene is TRBV29-1, the J gene TRBJ1-4, with D perhaps matching TRBD1 (5 bases). The CDR3 totals 12 residues. V lost 7 bases and J 4 bases, leaving 10 bases between the germline ends. Per the germline V gene, CDR1 is SQVTM and CDR2 is ANQGSEA. CDR3 region: CSARVGNEKLFF. CDR3 DNA sequence: TGCAGCGCCAGGGTTGGTAATGAAAAACTGTTTTTT.

This clone was picked up one time. The V gene is TRBV20-1, the J gene TRBJ2-7, with D uncertain. The V end lost 3 bases, the J end lost 5 bases, and 8 bases lay between the germline ends. The CDR3 contains 11 residues. The germline V gene encodes CDR1 DFQATT and CDR2 SNEGSKA (reference sequence). The CDR3 spells CSARRAHEQYF. DNA of the CDR3: TGCAGTGCTAGGAGAGCGCACGAGCAGTACTTC.

The chain has TRBV7-3 and TRBJ2-1; TRBD1 or TRBD2 may be the D gene (5 bases each). The ends were cut back, 4 bases at V and 0 bases at J, with 10 bases in the middle. CDR1 is SGHTA and CDR2 is FQGTGA in the germline V gene. CDR3 length: 15 amino acids. CDR3 DNA sequence: TGTGCCAGCAGCTGGGACGCAAGCTCCTACAATGAGCAGTTCTTC. Residues: CASSWDASSYNEQFF.

The gene calls are TRBV5-1 and TRBJ2-7, with D maybe TRBD2 (6 bases). The V end lost 2 bases, the J end lost 7 bases, and 19 bases lay between the germline ends. Germline-derived CDR1 and CDR2 are SGHRS and YFSETQ. The CDR3 is made up of 15 amino acids. CDR3: CASSLRGLTTEEQYF. The CDR3 bases are TGCGCCAGCAGCTTAAGGGGACTTACTACGGAAGAGCAGTACTTC.

The genes are TRBV11-2 and TRBJ2-2; D is perhaps TRBD1 (5 bases). This CDR3 is built from 13 residues. Trimming removed 9 bases at V and 5 bases at J, with 13 bases between. Germline CDR1 reads SGHAT; CDR2 reads FQNNGV. CDR3 in DNA: TGTGCCAGTACGATCCCAGGGACCGGGGAGCTGTTTTTT. Translation: CASTIPGTGELFF.

The rearrangement uses TRBV6-6 and TRBJ2-1; a weak D match, TRBD2 (5 bases). Germline V gives CDR1 MNHNY, CDR2 SVGAGI (reference sequence). CDR3 length: 12 amino acids. The V end was cut by 2 bases, the J end by 7 bases, with 6 bases between. The CDR3 sequence: CASSYERNEQFF. The CDR3 nucleotides are TGTGCCAGCAGTTACGAGCGGAATGAGCAGTTCTTC.

CDR3 region: CAPPGQGTDTQYF. The CDR3 bases are TGTGCCCCACCCGGGCAGGGCACAGATACGCAGTATTTT. The gene calls are TRBV5-3 and TRBJ2-3; no clear D. TRBV5-3 is given ORF status, its function remaining uncertain. Trimming shortened V by 10 bases and J by 1 base, and 13 bases separated the two germline ends. CDR3 length: 13 residues.

The chain couples TRBV30 to TRBJ2-1, with 7 bases lining up with TRBD2. J lost 2 bases, V lost 0 bases, and 4 bases had no gene match. The CDR3 loop spans 15 amino acids. Germline values: CDR1 GTSNPN, CDR2 SVGIG (reference sequence). The CDR3 DNA is TGTGCCTGGAGTGTACGGCTAGCGGCCTACAATGAGCAGTTCTTC. Amino acids: CAWSVRLAAYNEQFF.